The TCR beta chain described here comes from a study of T cells in Graves' hyperthyroidism and ophthalmopathy (dated by TCRdb to about 2019). Context from the whole study: Peripheral blood samples were taken at initial diagnosis, before any treatment was given. Prospective prediction of ophthalmopathy was tested in an independent validation cohort of 18 hyperthyroidism patients and around 16 patients who later progressed to ophthalmopathy. To identify distinguishing TCR V-J signatures, a discovery cohort of 100 or so patients was used, comprising 40 to 45 with Graves' ophthalmopathy and approximately 57 with stable Graves' hyperthyroidism. After blood sampling, hyperthyroidism patients were treated with methimazole at a starting dose of 30 mg daily, and ophthalmopathy patients were treated with high-dose intravenous methylprednisolone. The roughly 91 discovery patients were randomly split 7:3 into training and test sets. In roughly six Graves' hyperthyroidism patients, the study also compared T-cell repertoires from thyroid tissue with T-cell repertoires from blood. The paper reports TCR Vbeta CDR3 sequencing of over 120 peripheral blood samples: 43 ophthalmopathy, 70 to 85 hyperthyroidism and around 17 progressor patients. The full study reports these points: A model built on a 13 V-J signature distinguished ophthalmopathy from stable hyperthyroidism, reaching 87.88% sensitivity and 81.08% specificity in cross-validation and 80%/75% in testing. Sample size was not statistically predetermined, and investigators were not blinded to group allocation. In validation, the model predicted progression to ophthalmopathy with approximately 69% sensitivity and roughly 75% specificity, a median of around 6.6 months before onset. Most expanded thyroid clonotypes (frequency above 0.001) were also found in blood, which suggests that blood repertoires may mirror thyroid immune responses.

Moderately to severely active disease, a Clinical Activity Score of at least 3, a NOSPECS grade of at least 4, and a duration under 3 months were present in ophthalmopathy patients. Patients with uncontrolled infections, other autoimmune diseases, pregnancy or lactation were excluded. Diagnoses were based on clinical symptoms, serum thyroxine and TRAb, thyroid ultrasound and orbital computed tomography. PBMCs were separated from 7.5 to 10 ml of fresh peripheral blood using Ficoll-Paque density gradient centrifugation. Trizol reagent was used to extract total RNA, and RNA quality was then checked on an Agilent 2100 Bioanalyzer. The TCR beta CDR3 regions were amplified from the RNA transcripts. The TCR CDR3 was subjected to a first round of RT-PCR using the HTBI primer set and the Qiagen OneStep RT-PCR kit. Libraries were constructed in a second round of multiplex PCR, after which size selection and purification were carried out. Paired-end sequencing of the libraries was performed with 100 bp reads on an Illumina HiSeq2000. Per the source publication's procedure: SOAPnuke was used to process the raw data, with reads discarded if the reads contained adapters or uncalled bases, had a mean Phred below 15, or lacked an exact constant-primer or identifier match. COPE v1.2.5 was used to merge the high-quality paired reads, and each unique nucleotide sequence was defined as a clonotype. MiTCR v1.1 was used to align the clonotypes against IMGT TRBV, TRBD and TRBJ reference segments. The analysis included only V-J combinations with a frequency above 0.0001, which together covered 99% to 99.2% of the repertoires. A TCS score was defined as the ratio between F50 (clonal expansion) and ExV (chaos), using BLOSUM62-based TCRdist between CDR3 peptides within each V-J. Welch's t-statistics and random forest reduced roughly 530 V-J features to 13, which were used in a naive Bayes classifier (R e1071). The public sequencing data were trimmed at Q25 with fastp and processed into clonotypes with MiXCR by TCRdb, which kept only in-frame beta chains. Each entry is one CDR3 protein sequence, shown with its most common DNA and genes. For this entry, the V and J calls and clone size follow TCRdb and not the study's own pipeline. The sample records around 390,000 distinct CDR3 sequences, about 14% of which are singletons. The top ten clones comprise about 18% of the sample.

This clonotype was observed many times. Its antigen is not yet known. There are no base qualities to consult, and no much larger clone falls within one base. This sequence originates from a woman in her twenties or thirties with Graves' ophthalmopathy. Sequencing was carried out using blood.

The bases are TGTGCCAGCAGTTCCCTTCTACCCCAGGGCAGTAAAGCTTTCTTT. Its amino acids are CASSSLLPQGSKAFF. Recombination joined TRBV28 with TRBJ1-1; TRBD1 is a possible D gene, resting on 5 matching bases. Trimming at the junction amounts to 4 bases on V and 9 bases on J, and the germline ends lie 21 bases apart. CDR1 and CDR2, per the germline V gene, are MDHEN and SYDVKM. The cysteine opens and the phenylalanine closes a CDR3 of 15 amino acids. The entry retains the CDR3 DNA only, 45 bases that are in frame from base 1.